This TCR beta chain comes out of a study of cytomegalovirus exposure and HLA in healthy donors. Across the study: Of about 390 genotyped donors, 81% grouped in the Caucasian-associated ancestry cluster. Overall study results and limits: According to an earlier analysis, most TCR beta V segments yielded productive rearrangements about 87% or about 30% of the time. HLA alleles showed associations with around 15,000 TCR beta sequences in a later analysis, at a 0.05 false discovery rate.

Germline CDR1 and CDR2: LNHDA and SQIVND (reference sequence). The CDR3 spans 21 residues. Trimming stripped 4 bases from V and 0 bases from J, with 28 bases between. Notes on this clone: The antigen remains unidentified.

A multiplex PCR was run with 60 Vbeta primers and 13 Jbeta primers. The protocol was immunoSEQ multiplex PCR, while the TCRdb copy is restricted to in-frame clones and leaves out a portion. Recorded for this sample: around 31,000 clones. Sequencing was done on a sample of PBMCs. This receptor was identified in a young man in good health and CMV-seronegative. The chain links TRBV19 to TRBJ1-5; TRBD1 might be the D (5 bases). In DNA form, the CDR3 reads TGTGCCAGTAGTAGGAAGCGTTTAATCAGGGACTTAAATCATAGCAATCAGCCCCAGCATTTT. Translating it yields CASSRKRLIRDLNHSNQPQHF.